The 17 T cell receptor beta chains presented below share a single source sample, sequenced in a study of Ad26.COV2.S vaccination and SARS-CoV-2 variants. The assay was immunoSEQ multiplex PCR, and TCRdb's table has in-frame clones only and misses some. This sample carries a few hundred thousand clones, about nine tenths of them seen once, and the ten largest clones take under 4.5%. Treatment indicated: around 19 received Ad26.COV2.S at low or high dose, single or two shots; about 5 received placebo; per-sample allocation not given. Day 63 following the first vaccine or placebo injection was when the samples were taken. This specimen consisted of peripheral blood, obtained in a trial of Ad26.COV2.S vaccine versus placebo. These receptors originate from a person between 18 and 65 years old who received the Ad26.COV2.S COVID-19 vaccine or a placebo.

This rearrangement joins TRBV5-6 to TRBJ2-2; D is perhaps TRBD1 or TRBD2 (5 bases each). The CDR3 length is 18 residues. Trimming removed 4 bases at V and 7 bases at J, with 26 bases between. Per the germline V gene, CDR1 is SGHDT and CDR2 is YYEEEE. CDR3 DNA sequence: TGTGCCAGCAGCCACGCTACCCCCCGGGACCCTTCGCACGGGGAGCTGTTTTTT. This encodes CASSHATPRDPSHGELFF.

The chain carries TRBV24-1 and TRBJ2-1; possible D gene TRBD1, 6 bases. The V gene's germline CDR1 is KGHDR and CDR2 SFDVKD. Trimming took off 1 base at V and 4 bases at J, with 7 bases between the two ends. The CDR3 loop spans 14 amino acids. CDR3 residues: CATSDLGQYNEQFF. CDR3 bases: TGTGCCACCAGTGATTTAGGACAGTACAATGAGCAGTTCTTC.

CDR3 residues: CASSLNRGGISRDTEAFF. CDR3 nucleotides: TGTGCCAGCAGTCTAAACCGGGGGGGCATTAGTAGGGACACTGAAGCTTTCTTT. This chain joins TRBV28 and TRBJ1-1; the D gene is possibly TRBD1 (6 bases). Per germline, CDR1 MDHEN and CDR2 SYDVKM. This CDR3 comprises 18 residues. With 5 bases removed from V and 3 bases from J, the gap between germline ends came to 25 bases.

The CDR3 DNA sequence: TGTGCCAGCAGCTCGATAGCGGGAGCCTACAATGAGCAGTTCTTC. Residues: CASSSIAGAYNEQFF. The chain is built from TRBV7-3 and TRBJ2-1; 9 bases agree with TRBD2. The CDR3 sequence is 15 residues long. With 4 bases clipped from V and 2 bases from J, the junction kept 3 bases outside the gene matches. CDR1 and CDR2 (germline): SGHTA, FQGTGA.

The chain uses TRBV7-2 and TRBJ2-1; D unclear. This CDR3 is built from 15 residues. Germline V lookup: CDR1 SGHTA, CDR2 FQGNSA. V lost 0 bases, J lost 10 bases, and 16 bases lay in between. The CDR3 spells CASSLALAPDYEQFF. The CDR3 DNA sequence: TGTGCCAGCAGCTTAGCGTTAGCCCCGGATTACGAGCAGTTCTTC.

The rearrangement uses TRBV4-2 and TRBJ2-3, with 15 bases matching TRBD2. The V gene's germline CDR1 is LGHNA and CDR2 YNFKEQ. V shed 2 bases and J 4 bases; nucleotides not matched to a gene: 1. CDR3 length equals 16 residues. This CDR3 reads CASSQRTSGRADTQYF. DNA of the CDR3: TGTGCCAGCAGCCAACGGACTAGCGGGAGGGCAGATACGCAGTATTTT.

The sample holds one count of this clone. This chain joins TRBV6-2 or TRBV6-3 and TRBJ2-7, with D unresolved. Trimming shortened V by 5 bases and J by 0 bases, and 8 bases separated the two germline ends. The CDR3 loop spans 13 amino acids. In germline, CDR1 is MNHEY, CDR2 SVGEGT. The CDR3 nucleotides read TGTGCCAGCAGTCACCCCGTCTCCTACGAGCAGTACTTC. Its protein product is CASSHPVSYEQYF.

The chain uses TRBV12-3 or TRBV12-4 and TRBJ2-3, with 7 bases that match TRBD2. This CDR3 spans 13 amino acids. Trimming removed 8 bases from V and 1 base from J; junction bases left unmatched: 3. The CDR3 reads CASAGAGTDTQYF. The CDR3 DNA is TGTGCCAGCGCGGGAGCGGGCACAGATACGCAGTATTTT.

This chain uses TRBV7-3 with TRBJ2-2, with TRBD2 matching over 8 bases. The CDR3 consists of 15 residues. Losses at the gene ends were 1 base for V and 4 bases for J; bases not matched to a gene: 2. The V gene's germline CDR1 is SGHTA and CDR2 FQGTGA. CDR3 DNA sequence: TGTGCCAGCAGCTTAATGGCGGGAGGCACCGGGGAGCTGTTTTTT. It yields the protein CASSLMAGGTGELFF.

The V call is TRBV27, the J call TRBJ1-4, with 9 bases lining up with TRBD1. The germline CDR1 and CDR2 sequences are MNHEY and SMNVEV (reference sequence). The J segment lost 0 bases and the V segment lost 6 bases, leaving 8 bases of the junction unmatched. This CDR3 has 17 amino acids. CDR3 in DNA: TGTGCCAGCAGATTACCGGGACAGGGTTCAACTAATGAAAAACTGTTTTTT. Translation: CASRLPGQGSTNEKLFF.

The V gene is TRBV27, the J gene TRBJ2-7; no reliable D call. This CDR3 is 13 amino acids long. The germline gives CDR1 MNHEY, CDR2 SMNVEV (reference sequence). The germline V and J ends were trimmed by 0 bases and 5 bases, with 8 bases remaining between them. The CDR3 reads CASSLSHKDEQYF. In nucleotides, the CDR3 is TGTGCCAGCAGTTTATCCCACAAGGACGAGCAGTACTTC.

The chain is built from TRBV6-4 and TRBJ2-7; 9 nucleotides align to TRBD1. The CDR3 is made up of 11 amino acids. Germline V gene sequence: CDR1 MRHNA, CDR2 SNTAGT. CDR3 DNA: TGTGCGGGACAGGGTTGTTACGAGCAGTACTTC. Translating it yields CAGQGCYEQYF.

This chain uses TRBV14 with TRBJ2-1; 9 nucleotides agree with TRBD2. After removal of 4 bases from V and 9 bases from J, the junction contained 7 bases not matched to a gene. From germline, CDR1 is SGHDN and CDR2 FVKESK. The CDR3 has 14 residues. The DNA for the CDR3 is TGTGCCAGCAGCCGGCGGACTAGCGATCGTGAGCAGTTCTTC. Encoded protein: CASSRRTSDREQFF.

The chain combines TRBV6-2 or TRBV6-3 with TRBJ1-1; 7 positions agree with TRBD1. This CDR3 region has 16 residues. CDR1 and CDR2 from the germline V gene are MNHEY and SVGEGT. V lost 1 base and J lost 4; bases outside the gene matches: 9. CDR3 in amino acids: CASSYFSGTAPTEAFF. For the CDR3, the DNA is TGTGCCAGCAGTTACTTTTCCGGGACAGCACCCACTGAAGCTTTCTTT.

This sequence joins TRBV4-1 and TRBJ2-7; 7 bases agree with TRBD2. The V segment lost 3 bases and the J segment 0 bases; nucleotides outside the gene matches: 5. CDR3 length equals 15 residues. Germline-derived CDR1 and CDR2 are MGHRA and YSYEKL. The CDR3 bases are TGCGCCAGCAGCCACGCCGGGGACTACTCCTACGAGCAGTACTTC. This gives the protein CASSHAGDYSYEQYF.

The chain couples TRBV3-1 (or the pseudogene TRBV3-2) to TRBJ2-5, with 7 bases that match TRBD1. The CDR3 loop spans 16 amino acids. With 4 bases clipped from V and 2 bases from J, the junction kept 10 bases outside the gene matches. The germline V gene encodes CDR1 LGHDT and CDR2 YNNKEL (reference sequence). The CDR3 region is CASSPRQGPLQETQYF. The CDR3 region has the DNA TGTGCCAGCAGCCCCCGACAGGGACCCCTTCAAGAGACCCAGTACTTC.

In this sample, this clone turned up a few times. This chain joins TRBV6-5 and TRBJ1-2; TRBD1 might be the D (6 bases). There are 13 residues in the CDR3. Trimming stripped 6 bases from V and 5 bases from J, with 13 bases between. Germline V lookup: CDR1 MNHEY, CDR2 SVGAGI. In DNA, the CDR3 is TGTGCCAGCAGCCTACAGGGCTATTATGGCTACACCTTC. It specifies CASSLQGYYGYTF.